This TCR beta chain appears in the sequencing data of a study of blood T cell repertoires in COVID-19. Original analysis: Reference gene primer amplification gave nucleated cell count estimates. The repertoire was sequenced with immunoSEQ multiplex PCR; TCRdb's copy has only in-frame clones and lacks some. V and J calls and clone size are copied from that table; D and trimming were computed from the DNA. In the table there are 150,000 or so clones, about 87% of which are singletons. Trimming cost V 4 bases and J 6 bases; bases outside gene matches: 5. In germline, CDR1 is SGHAT, CDR2 FQNNGV. The CDR3 is made up of 15 amino acids.

The specimen was peripheral blood. The rearrangement joins TRBV11-2 to TRBJ1-4; 10 bases map to TRBD1. The source of this sequence is a man in his fifties or sixties with acute or convalescent COVID-19. In nucleotides, the CDR3 is TGTGCCAGCAGCTCGAGGGGGACAGGGGATGAAAAACTGTTTTTT. This sequence encodes CASSSRGTGDEKLFF.